This T cell receptor (beta chain) was profiled in a study of T cells after yellow fever vaccination. MiXCR, run by TCRdb on the 5' RACE reads, gives a single entry per CDR3 protein. The sample shows 350,000 or so distinct CDR3 sequences, less than 9.5% of them seen only once. V was pared by 1 base and J by 1 base, with 5 bases between. This CDR3 is 13 amino acids long. Germline CDR1 and CDR2: SGHRS and YFSETQ. Turning to this clonotype: What it binds is unknown.

The study's findings and limits: Peaking on day 5 versus 15, the secondary response was faster but weaker. Detected again after the booster were most primary-vaccination clones, at 95% to 96% CD4 and roughly 88% CD8. Bulk-population clonotypes that are abundant could appear as contaminants in FACS-sorted repertoires.

This sample comprised PBMCs, obtained about 49 days after the first yellow fever vaccination. The chain is built from TRBV5-1 and TRBJ1-1; D call uncertain. This sequence was found in a man between 18 and 35 years old who received the YFV17D yellow fever vaccine. In DNA, the CDR3 is TGCGCCAGCAGCTTGATGGAGAACACTGAAGCTTTCTTT. Translated, it gives CASSLMENTEAFF.